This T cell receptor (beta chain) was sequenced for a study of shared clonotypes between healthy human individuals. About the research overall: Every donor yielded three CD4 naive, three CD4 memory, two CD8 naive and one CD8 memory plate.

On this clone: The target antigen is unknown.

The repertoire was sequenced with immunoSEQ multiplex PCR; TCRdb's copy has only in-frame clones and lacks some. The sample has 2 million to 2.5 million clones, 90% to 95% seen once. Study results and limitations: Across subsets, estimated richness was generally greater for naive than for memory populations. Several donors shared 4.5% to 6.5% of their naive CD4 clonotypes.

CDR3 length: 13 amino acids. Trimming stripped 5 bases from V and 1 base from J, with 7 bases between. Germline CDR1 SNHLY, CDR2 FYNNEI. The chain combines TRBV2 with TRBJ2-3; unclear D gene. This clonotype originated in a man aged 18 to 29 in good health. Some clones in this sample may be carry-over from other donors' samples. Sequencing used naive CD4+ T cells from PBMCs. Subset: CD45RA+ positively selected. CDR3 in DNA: TGTGCCAGCAGTAACACTGGCACAGATACGCAGTATTTT. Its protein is CASSNTGTDTQYF.